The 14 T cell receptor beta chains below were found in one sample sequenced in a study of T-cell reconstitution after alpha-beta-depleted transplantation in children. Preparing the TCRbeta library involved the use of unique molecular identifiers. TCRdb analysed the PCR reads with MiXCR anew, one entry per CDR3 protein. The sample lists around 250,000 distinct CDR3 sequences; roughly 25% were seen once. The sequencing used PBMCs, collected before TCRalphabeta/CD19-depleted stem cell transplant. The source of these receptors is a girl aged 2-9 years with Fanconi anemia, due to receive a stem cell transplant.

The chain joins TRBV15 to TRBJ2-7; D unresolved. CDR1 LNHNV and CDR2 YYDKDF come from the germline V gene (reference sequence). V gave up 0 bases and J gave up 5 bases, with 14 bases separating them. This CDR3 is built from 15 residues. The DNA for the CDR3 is TGTGCCACCAGCAGAGAAGCCTCCGGTTTGAACGAGCAGTACTTC. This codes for CATSREASGLNEQYF.

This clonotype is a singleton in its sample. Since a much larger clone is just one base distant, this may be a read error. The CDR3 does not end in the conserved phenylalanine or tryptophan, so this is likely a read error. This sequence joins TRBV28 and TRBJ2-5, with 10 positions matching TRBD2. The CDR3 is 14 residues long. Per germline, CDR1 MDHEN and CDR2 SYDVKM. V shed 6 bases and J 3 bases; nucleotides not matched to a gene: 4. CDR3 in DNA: TGTGCCAGCAGCCCAAGCGGGAGGGAAGAGACCCAGTACTAC. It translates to CASSPSGREETQYY.

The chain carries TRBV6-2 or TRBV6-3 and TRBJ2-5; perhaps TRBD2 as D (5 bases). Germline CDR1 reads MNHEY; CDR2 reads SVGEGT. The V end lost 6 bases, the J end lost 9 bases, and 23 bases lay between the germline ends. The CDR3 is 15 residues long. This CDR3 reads CASRRFSGPQEAQYF. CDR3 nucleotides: TGTGCCAGCAGGCGATTTTCCGGGCCCCAGGAGGCCCAGTACTTC.

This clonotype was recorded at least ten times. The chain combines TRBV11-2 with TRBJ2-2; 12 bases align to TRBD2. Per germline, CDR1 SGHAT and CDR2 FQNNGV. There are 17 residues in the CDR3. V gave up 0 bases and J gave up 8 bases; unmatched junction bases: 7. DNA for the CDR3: TGTGCCAGCAGCTTAGACGGGCTAGCGGGGGGGCCGGGGGAGCTGTTTTTT. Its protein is CASSLDGLAGGPGELFF.

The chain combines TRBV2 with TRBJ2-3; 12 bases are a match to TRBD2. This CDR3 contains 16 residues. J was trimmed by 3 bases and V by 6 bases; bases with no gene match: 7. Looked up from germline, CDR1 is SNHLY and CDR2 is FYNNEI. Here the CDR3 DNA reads TGTGCCAGCAGGGCCCTAGCGGGGGGGCCTACAGATACGCAGTATTTT. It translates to CASRALAGGPTDTQYF.

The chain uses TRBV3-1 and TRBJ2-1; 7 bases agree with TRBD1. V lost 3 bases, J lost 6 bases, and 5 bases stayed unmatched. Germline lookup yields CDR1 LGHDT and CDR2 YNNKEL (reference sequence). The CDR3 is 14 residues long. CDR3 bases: TGTGCCAGCAGCCATTCCCCAGGGGGCAATGAGCAGTTCTTC. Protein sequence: CASSHSPGGNEQFF.

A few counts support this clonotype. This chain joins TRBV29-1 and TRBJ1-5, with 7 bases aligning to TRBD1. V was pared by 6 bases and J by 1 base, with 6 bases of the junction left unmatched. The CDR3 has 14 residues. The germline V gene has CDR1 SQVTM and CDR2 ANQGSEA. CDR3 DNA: TGCAGCGTGCAAACAGGGGAAAGCAATCAGCCCCAGCATTTT. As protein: CSVQTGESNQPQHF.

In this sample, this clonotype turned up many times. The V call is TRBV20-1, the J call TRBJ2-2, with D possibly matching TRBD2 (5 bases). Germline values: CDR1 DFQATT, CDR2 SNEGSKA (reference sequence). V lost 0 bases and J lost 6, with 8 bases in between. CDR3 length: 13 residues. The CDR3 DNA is TGCAGTGCTAGAGATCGGGGAGCCGGGGAGCTGTTTTTT. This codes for CSARDRGAGELFF.

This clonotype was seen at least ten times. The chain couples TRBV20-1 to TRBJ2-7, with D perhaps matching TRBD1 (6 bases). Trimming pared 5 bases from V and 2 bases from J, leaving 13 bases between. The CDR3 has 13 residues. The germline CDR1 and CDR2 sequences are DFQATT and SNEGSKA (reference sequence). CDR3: CSAETGNAYEQYF. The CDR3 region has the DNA TGCAGTGCTGAAACAGGGAACGCCTACGAGCAGTACTTC.

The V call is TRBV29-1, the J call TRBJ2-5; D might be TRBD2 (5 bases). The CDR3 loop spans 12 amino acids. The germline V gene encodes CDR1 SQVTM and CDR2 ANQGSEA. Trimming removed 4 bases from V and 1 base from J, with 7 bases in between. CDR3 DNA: TGCAGCGTTGGAGGGCCCCAAGAGACCCAGTACTTC. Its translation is CSVGGPQETQYF.

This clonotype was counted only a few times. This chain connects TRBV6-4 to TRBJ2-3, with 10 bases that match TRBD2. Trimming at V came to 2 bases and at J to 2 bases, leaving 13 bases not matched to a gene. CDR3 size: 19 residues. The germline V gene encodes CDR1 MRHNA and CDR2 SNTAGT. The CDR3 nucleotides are TGTGCCAGCAGTGACCCCATAACCCGAGGACTAGCGGACACAGATACGCAGTATTTT. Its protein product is CASSDPITRGLADTDTQYF.

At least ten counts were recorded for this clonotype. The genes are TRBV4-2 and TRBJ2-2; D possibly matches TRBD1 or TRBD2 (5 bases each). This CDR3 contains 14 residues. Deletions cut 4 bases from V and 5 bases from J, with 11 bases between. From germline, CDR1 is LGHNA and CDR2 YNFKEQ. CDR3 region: CASSPMGRTGELFF. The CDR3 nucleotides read TGTGCCAGCAGCCCCATGGGACGAACCGGGGAGCTGTTTTTT.

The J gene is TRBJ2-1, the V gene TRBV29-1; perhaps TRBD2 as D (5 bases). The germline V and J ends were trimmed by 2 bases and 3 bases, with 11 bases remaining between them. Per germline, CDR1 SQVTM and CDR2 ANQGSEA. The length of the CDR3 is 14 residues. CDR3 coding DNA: TGCAGCGTTGAATGGCTAGCAGACTACAATGAGCAGTTCTTC. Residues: CSVEWLADYNEQFF.

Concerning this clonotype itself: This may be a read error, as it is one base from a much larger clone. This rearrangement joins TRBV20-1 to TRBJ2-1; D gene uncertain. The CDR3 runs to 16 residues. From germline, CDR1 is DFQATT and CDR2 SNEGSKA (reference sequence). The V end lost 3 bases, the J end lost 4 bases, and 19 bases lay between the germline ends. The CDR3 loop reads CSASMSSEWSYNEQFF. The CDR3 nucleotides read TGCAGTGCTAGCATGAGCAGTGAGTGGTCATACAATGAGCAGTTCTTC.